The present entry profiles one T cell receptor (beta chain) with its context. The antigen is undetermined. Noted time point: newly diagnosed GD, antithyroid drugs for less than 3 months. PBMCs provided the RNA from which the TCR library was made. This entry is derived from a study of regulatory T cells in long-lasting Graves disease. The V and J ends lost 4 bases and 0 bases respectively, with 10 bases between them. Germline V gene lookup returns CDR1 SGHRS and CDR2 YFSETQ. The CDR3 is 14 amino acids. Overall study findings and caveats: There were preferences for TRBV28, TRBJ1-2 and TRBJ2-5 in persistent disease. Thyroid tissue went unexamined; only peripheral blood was analyzed. Accuracy may have been reduced by the small sample size.

TCR beta libraries were built with iRepertoire HTBI primers and Arm-PCR of CDR3 regions. TCRdb itself ran the multiplex PCR reads through MiXCR, one entry per CDR3 protein. The sample carries 350,000 to 550,000 distinct CDR3 sequences, about 14% recorded once. These same records also appear under a second study, on T cells in Graves' hyperthyroidism and ophthalmopathy. That study reports: The HTBI primer set drove a first-round RT-PCR of the TCR CDR3.

This clonotype was obtained from a woman aged 45-65 years with Graves disease. The specimen comprised peripheral blood mononuclear cells (PBMCs), sampled at new diagnosis, from a patient treated with antithyroid drugs. The chain combines TRBV5-1 with TRBJ1-1; no reliable D call. The CDR3 DNA follows: TGCGCCAGCAGCGACTACGGAATGAACACTGAAGCTTTCTTT. It codes for CASSDYGMNTEAFF.